What follows is one TCR beta chain and its context. Its antigen is not known. The data were obtained in a study of identical twins. General study findings and limits: Modelling approaches yielded underestimates of out-of-frame TCR alpha sharing between monozygotic twins. Invariant cells of the MAIT and iNKT types might have partly distorted the zero-insertion analyses. Cross-sectional statistical analysis was relied on for the conclusions, without the same donors being followed.

TCRdb used MiXCR to reprocess the 5' RACE reads, holding one entry per CDR3 protein. Seen here are about 530,000 distinct CDR3 sequences, 20% to 25% observed once, and the top ten hold approximately 0.52%. The V gene's germline CDR1 is SNHLY and CDR2 FYNNEI. This CDR3 spans 14 amino acids. V shed 7 bases, J shed 6 bases, and the junction held 3 bases outside the gene matches. These data were also reused for a study on yellow fever vaccine responses in identical twins. Per that study: Reportedly, the response of twins' T cells to the vaccine seemed partly convergent, partly personalized.

The chain recombines TRBV2 with TRBJ2-2; 12 nucleotides match TRBD1. The sample was CD4+ T cells sorted from blood. This sequence was found in a woman aged 18 to 35 in good health. Here the CDR3 reads CASIGTGGPGELFF. Written as DNA, the CDR3 is TGTGCCAGCATCGGGACAGGGGGCCCCGGGGAGCTGTTTTTT.